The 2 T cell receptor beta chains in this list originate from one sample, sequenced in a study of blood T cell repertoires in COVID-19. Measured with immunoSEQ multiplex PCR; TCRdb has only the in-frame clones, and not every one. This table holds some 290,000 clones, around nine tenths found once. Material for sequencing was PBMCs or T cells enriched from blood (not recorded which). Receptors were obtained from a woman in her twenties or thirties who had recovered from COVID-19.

The CDR3 nucleotides read TGTGCCAGCAGCGCACAGGGAGGGTCTGGCTACACCTTC. This codes for CASSAQGGSGYTF. V and J are TRBV12-3 or TRBV12-4 and TRBJ1-2; tentatively, D is TRBD1 (6 bases). The CDR3 covers 13 residues. Trimming removed 6 bases from V and 7 bases from J, with 15 bases in between.

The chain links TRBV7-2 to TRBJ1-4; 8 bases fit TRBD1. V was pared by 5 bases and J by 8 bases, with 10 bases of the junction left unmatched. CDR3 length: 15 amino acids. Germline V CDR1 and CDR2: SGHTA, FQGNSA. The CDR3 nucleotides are TGTGCCAGCAGCATCCGGACAGGGTCGGACGAAAAACTGTTTTTT. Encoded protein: CASSIRTGSDEKLFF.